In this sample, the clone carrying this T cell receptor (beta chain) turned up once. This sample is part of a study of blood T cell repertoires in COVID-19. TCRdb's copy holds only in-frame clones and misses some; the assay was immunoSEQ multiplex PCR. Of about 94,000 clones listed, 80% to 85% are singletons. Trimming took off 9 bases at V and 4 bases at J, with 18 bases between the two ends. Germline V gene sequence: CDR1 MNHEY, CDR2 SVGAGI. The CDR3 runs to 14 residues. This receptor was taken from a man aged 55 to 70 with acute or convalescent COVID-19. The V gene is TRBV6-5, the J gene TRBJ1-1; TRBD1 might be the D (5 bases). Sequenced: peripheral blood. In nucleotides, the CDR3 is TGTGCCAGTTCTCCCGGGACTGGGTCCACTGAAGCTTTCTTT. It yields the protein CASSPGTGSTEAFF.